These 26 T cell receptor beta chains originate from one sample sequenced in a study of control samples from healthy donors and cancer patients (TCRdb year 2020). Library method: the immunoSEQ multiplex PCR assay. Imported from immuneACCESS, the table was reduced by TCRdb to in-frame sequences with V and J called. These copies leave out some clones; in studies compared against another copy, an unresolved V gene accounts for under half, and the cause of the remainder is not known. This sample comprises around 170,000 clones, around 88% of them detected only once. Roughly 5.3% of the sample comes from the top ten. Sequenced input: blood. The receptors shown here come from a woman aged 25 to 45 in good health.

This clone was counted a single time. V is TRBV6-2 or TRBV6-3 and J is TRBJ1-1; D remains unclear. The ends were cut back, 6 bases at V and 0 bases at J, with 20 bases in the middle. Germline values: CDR1 MNHEY, CDR2 SVGEGT. This CDR3 spans 17 amino acids. The CDR3 reads CASSPGLGGRMNTEAFF. CDR3 bases: TGTGCCAGCAGCCCCGGCCTGGGAGGGAGGATGAACACTGAAGCTTTCTTT.

The chain has TRBV7-9 and TRBJ2-5; 15 bases agree with TRBD2. The V gene's germline CDR1 is SEHNR and CDR2 FQNEAQ (reference sequence). This CDR3 is built from 16 residues. The V gene end was trimmed by 7 bases and the J gene end by 4 bases; junction bases not matched to a gene: 7. The DNA for the CDR3 is TGTGCCAGCACCCTGGGACTAGCGGGGGGAGGAGAGACCCAGTACTTC. Protein product: CASTLGLAGGGETQYF.

CDR3 region: CASKGGLNTEAFF. DNA for the CDR3: TGTGCCAGTAAAGGGGGCTTGAACACTGAAGCTTTCTTT. V and J are TRBV19 and TRBJ1-1; 7 bases fit TRBD1. The germline V gene has CDR1 LNHDA and CDR2 SQIVND (reference sequence). CDR3 size: 13 residues. V shed 7 bases and J 0 bases; nucleotides not matched to a gene: 2. Supplemented by reference TRBV19 and TRBJ1-1, the full variable domain reads DGGITQSPKYLFRKEGQNVTLSCEQNLNHDAMYWYRQDPGQGLRLIYYSQIVNDFQKGDIAEGYSVSREKKESFPLTVTSAQKNPTAFYLCASKGGLNTEAFFGQGTRLTVV.

The chain has TRBV5-6 and TRBJ2-3, with TRBD1 identical over 9 bases. Trimming removed 4 bases from V and 3 bases from J; junction bases left unmatched: 6. This CDR3 has 15 amino acids. In germline, CDR1 is SGHDT, CDR2 YYEEEE. CDR3: CASSPPDRGTDTQYF. CDR3 DNA sequence: TGTGCCAGCAGCCCGCCGGACAGGGGTACAGATACGCAGTATTTT.

The chain recombines TRBV19 with TRBJ1-5; 7 positions agree with TRBD1. The CDR3 loop spans 15 amino acids. Germline CDR1 reads LNHDA; CDR2 reads SQIVND (reference sequence). The ends lost 4 bases at V and 6 bases at J; junction bases unmatched: 9. CDR3 nucleotide sequence: TGTGCCAGTAGTACCCAAGGCAGGGGGTCTCAGCCCCAGCATTTT. Protein product: CASSTQGRGSQPQHF.

The chain is built from TRBV6-5 and TRBJ1-1; D is possibly TRBD1 (6 bases). The V and J ends lost 0 bases and 8 bases respectively, with 7 bases between them. The germline V gene has CDR1 MNHEY and CDR2 SVGAGI. The CDR3 totals 12 residues. The CDR3 nucleotides are TGTGCCAGCAGTTACTCTCAGGGGGAAGCTTTCTTT. It is translated as CASSYSQGEAFF.

The V gene is TRBV2, the J gene TRBJ2-3; a possible D gene is TRBD2 (6 bases). Germline V gene lookup returns CDR1 SNHLY and CDR2 FYNNEI. The CDR3 totals 13 residues. The ends were cut back, 8 bases at V and 2 bases at J, with 11 bases in the middle. CDR3 residues: CASGGTNTDTQYF. The DNA for the CDR3 is TGTGCCAGCGGCGGGACCAACACAGATACGCAGTATTTT.

V is TRBV6-2 or TRBV6-3 and J is TRBJ2-7, with 7 bases aligning to TRBD2. Germline loops: CDR1 MNHEY, CDR2 SVGEGT. This CDR3 contains 19 residues. V shed 0 bases and J 3 bases; nucleotides not matched to a gene: 17. DNA for the CDR3: TGTGCCAGCAGTTACTCAGGGTATTCTGGGAGCGGGATCGGCTACGAGCAGTACTTC. This codes for CASSYSGYSGSGIGYEQYF.

CDR3 DNA sequence: TGTGCCAGTAGTATGACTCCGGGACAGGGGATGTATACGCAGTATTTT. It is translated as CASSMTPGQGMYTQYF. The chain has TRBV19 and TRBJ2-3, with TRBD1 identical over 10 bases. V lost 3 bases to trimming and J lost 7 bases; unmatched junction nucleotides: 10. CDR1 is LNHDA, CDR2 SQIVND, per germline (reference sequence). The CDR3 loop spans 16 amino acids.

This clone has only a few counts. This sequence joins TRBV4-2 and TRBJ2-3; D is perhaps TRBD2 (5 bases). The germline V gene has CDR1 LGHNA and CDR2 YNFKEQ. This CDR3 has 15 amino acids. V was clipped by 0 bases and J by 1 base, with 8 bases between them. CDR3 region: CASSQDIARTDTQYF. CDR3 coding DNA: TGTGCCAGCAGCCAAGACATAGCGCGCACAGATACGCAGTATTTT.

V usage is TRBV4-2 and J usage is TRBJ1-1; D gene unclear. Germline CDR1 and CDR2: LGHNA and YNFKEQ. The CDR3 spans 12 residues. V was cut by 1 base and J by 3 bases, with 3 bases left in between. The CDR3 sequence is CASSQADTEAFF. The CDR3 DNA reads as TGTGCCAGCAGCCAAGCAGACACTGAAGCTTTCTTT.

The J gene is TRBJ2-5, the V gene TRBV5-1, with D perhaps TRBD2 (6 bases). Trimming cost V 1 base and J 4 bases, with 11 bases left between them. CDR3 size: 14 residues. The germline V gene has CDR1 SGHRS and CDR2 YFSETQ. CDR3 in amino acids: CASSLSSGGETQYF. CDR3 nucleotides: TGCGCCAGCAGCTTGAGTTCCGGGGGAGAGACCCAGTACTTC.

The table lists this clone with a count of one. The CDR3 DNA is TGTGCCAGCAGTTTCGCCAGGGGGCTAGTCGGGGAGCTGTTTTTT. This codes for CASSFARGLVGELFF. The gene calls are TRBV27 and TRBJ2-2; 8 bases are a match to TRBD1. Germline V gene sequence: CDR1 MNHEY, CDR2 SMNVEV (reference sequence). With 3 bases clipped from V and 7 bases from J, the junction kept 7 bases outside the gene matches. CDR3 size: 15 residues.

V usage is TRBV28 and J usage is TRBJ2-1; possibly TRBD2 for D (5 bases). The V gene's germline CDR1 is MDHEN and CDR2 SYDVKM. Trimming shortened V by 6 bases and J by 8 bases, and 14 bases separated the two germline ends. The CDR3 extends over 13 amino acids. Here the CDR3 reads CASSPRSRDEQFF. CDR3 coding DNA: TGTGCCAGCAGCCCTCGATCGAGGGATGAGCAGTTCTTC.

The chain carries TRBV11-3 and TRBJ2-5; a possible D gene is TRBD2 (5 bases). The CDR3 is 13 amino acids. CDR1 SGHNT and CDR2 YENEEA come from the germline V gene. The V end was cut by 5 bases, the J end by 5 bases, with 12 bases between. CDR3 sequence: CASSRGPGETQYF. The CDR3 DNA reads TGTGCCAGCAGCAGAGGGCCGGGGGAGACCCAGTACTTC.

V usage is TRBV4-1 and J usage is TRBJ1-4; 8 bases align to TRBD1. The CDR3 totals 15 residues. Germline CDR1 and CDR2: MGHRA and YSYEKL. V shed 6 bases, J shed 4 bases, and the junction held 7 bases outside the gene matches. The CDR3 DNA reads as TGCGCCAGCAGTCCCACCGGGACAGGTAATGAAAAACTGTTTTTT. Translating gives CASSPTGTGNEKLFF.

V and J are TRBV7-9 and TRBJ1-2, with D tentatively TRBD1 (6 bases). The CDR3 extends over 13 amino acids. V was cut by 5 bases and J by 7 bases, with 14 bases left in between. The V gene's germline CDR1 is SEHNR and CDR2 FQNEAQ (reference sequence). The CDR3 DNA reads as TGTGCCAGCAGCCATCGAACAGGGAGTGGCTACACCTTC. Its protein product is CASSHRTGSGYTF.

The chain recombines TRBV6-5 with TRBJ1-2, with TRBD1 as a possible D gene (6 bases). From germline, CDR1 is MNHEY and CDR2 SVGAGI. The V end lost 7 bases, the J end lost 2 bases, and 11 bases lay between the germline ends. The CDR3 covers 13 residues. CDR3 sequence: CASTSTGNYGYTF. In DNA, the CDR3 is TGTGCCAGCACCAGTACAGGGAACTATGGCTACACCTTC.

The chain is built from TRBV18 and TRBJ2-7, with TRBD2 matching over 8 bases. The CDR3 is 15 residues long. The germline gives CDR1 KGHSH, CDR2 LQKENI. V shed 6 bases and J 4 bases; nucleotides not matched to a gene: 11. CDR3 loop: CASSRETSASYEQYF. Here the CDR3 DNA reads TGTGCCAGCTCGCGCGAGACTAGCGCCTCTTACGAGCAGTACTTC. The full variable domain, completed using reference TRBV18 and TRBJ2-7, is NAGVMQNPRHLVRRRGQEARLRCSPMKGHSHVYWYRQLPEEGLKFMVYLQKENIIDESGMPKERFSAEFPKEGPSILRIQQVVRGDSAAYFCASSRETSASYEQYFGPGTRLTVT.

The rearrangement links TRBV12-3 or TRBV12-4 to TRBJ1-1; D remains unclear. This CDR3 comprises 12 residues. V lost 6 bases and J lost 4, with 9 bases in between. CDR3 in amino acids: CASSTEGTEAFF. For the CDR3, the DNA is TGTGCCAGCAGCACGGAAGGCACTGAAGCTTTCTTT.

The J gene is TRBJ2-7, the V gene TRBV28; D possibly corresponds to TRBD2 (6 bases). From germline, CDR1 is MDHEN and CDR2 SYDVKM. This CDR3 has 14 amino acids. V shed 3 bases and J shed 3 bases, with 12 bases lying between them. CDR3 in DNA: TGTGCCAGCAGTTTCGGCGGGAAAAACTACGAGCAGTACTTC. It is translated as CASSFGGKNYEQYF.

The gene calls are TRBV28 and TRBJ1-2; 8 nucleotides match TRBD1. V was pared by 6 bases and J by 8 bases, with 11 bases of the junction left unmatched. From germline, CDR1 is MDHEN and CDR2 SYDVKM. The CDR3 covers 14 residues. The CDR3: CASSVLGQEGGYTF. In nucleotides, the CDR3 is TGTGCCAGCAGCGTCCTGGGACAGGAGGGAGGCTACACCTTC.

The chain carries TRBV9 and TRBJ2-5; 13 bases map to TRBD2. V trimming: 4 bases; J trimming: 0 bases; junction bases outside the gene matches: 3. This CDR3 has 16 amino acids. Germline V CDR1 and CDR2: SGDLS, YYNGEE. The CDR3 nucleotides read TGTGCCAGCAGCTATACTAGCGGGGGGGACCAAGAGACCCAGTACTTC. Residues: CASSYTSGGDQETQYF.

The chain combines TRBV28 with TRBJ2-1; 8 nucleotides line up with TRBD1. The V gene end was trimmed by 5 bases and the J gene end by 3 bases; junction bases not matched to a gene: 6. This CDR3 spans 15 amino acids. Germline V gene lookup returns CDR1 MDHEN and CDR2 SYDVKM. The chain's CDR3 is CASSASGTGYNEQFF. As DNA, the CDR3 is TGTGCCAGCAGTGCTTCCGGGACAGGCTACAATGAGCAGTTCTTC.

The V call is TRBV5-6, the J call TRBJ2-5; D possibly corresponds to TRBD2 (5 bases). The CDR3 has 12 amino acids. V dropped 2 bases and J dropped 6 bases, with 8 bases sitting between them. Germline CDR1 and CDR2: SGHDT and YYEEEE. The CDR3 loop reads CASSFRGKTQYF. Written as DNA, the CDR3 is TGTGCCAGCAGCTTTCGGGGAAAGACCCAGTACTTC.

This clone was seen a few times. The genes are TRBV5-6 and TRBJ1-2; the match to TRBD1 covers 8 bases. Trimming at V came to 1 base and at J to 4 bases, leaving 9 bases not matched to a gene. This CDR3 comprises 16 residues. Germline CDR1 SGHDT, CDR2 YYEEEE. The CDR3 sequence is CASSLRPGTGIYGYTF. The CDR3 bases are TGTGCCAGCAGCTTGCGTCCCGGGACAGGAATCTATGGCTACACCTTC.